The sequence of this TCR beta chain was determined in a study of blood T cell repertoires in COVID-19. In the study overall: Material from acute and convalescent COVID-19 was sourced from the United States, Italy and Spain. T cells, B-cell-depleted T cells, or PBMCs supplied cDNA or gDNA.

The CDR3 runs 17 residues. Germline-derived CDR1 and CDR2 are LGHNA and YNFKEQ. J lost 10 bases, V lost 0 bases, and 10 bases had no gene match. Original processing methods: Reference gene primer amplification gave nucleated cell count estimates. TCRdb's copy holds only in-frame clones and misses some; the assay was immunoSEQ multiplex PCR. The DNA gave D and trimming, while V, J and clone size come from that table. The sample holds 250,000 to 300,000 clones, roughly 83% seen once. The chain employs TRBV4-2 and TRBJ1-6, with 9 nucleotides matching TRBD1. The specimen was peripheral blood. The origin of this receptor is a man aged 55-75 years who had recovered from COVID-19. Written as DNA, the CDR3 is TGTGCCAGCAGCCAAGAGACGACCCCGGGACAGGGATCACCCCTCCACTTT. The encoded protein is CASSQETTPGQGSPLHF.